A selection of T cell receptor beta chains follows, all from one sample in a study of blood T cells in healthy people across ages. In TCRdb, the 5' RACE reads were re-called with MiXCR into one record per CDR3 protein. The profile covers more than 500,000 distinct CDR3 sequences, with over 25% appearing a single time and approximately 4% taken by the ten largest. Separately, the same data were catalogued under a study of T cells of mothers and their children.

The specimen was blood. All receptors derive from a boy under 10 years old in good health. CDR3s include the opening cysteine and the closing phenylalanine or tryptophan. Fields, in order: J gene, V gene, clone size, D gene, CDR3 DNA, CDR3 protein. The D gene is left open where the match is weak. Rows give clone size only sometimes, using once, few, many, or a class for an expanded clone.

TRBJ2-3 TRBV5-1 - TRBD2 TGCGCCAGCAGCTTGCGGGCGGGAGTGATCACAGATACGCAGTATTTT CASSLRAGVITDTQYF
TRBJ1-2 TRBV24-1 once - TGTGCCACCAGTGATTGGGGCCAAAGCTATGGCTACACCTTC CATSDWGQSYGYTF
TRBJ1-2 TRBV6-6 - - TGTGCCAGCAGAGAGCAGGTTCTAGCTAACTATGGCTACACCTTC CASREQVLANYGYTF
TRBJ1-5 TRBV12-3/TRBV12-4 once - TGTGCCAGCAGTTTACCCCGGGACGGACCTAATCAGCCCCAGCATTTT CASSLPRDGPNQPQHF
TRBJ2-1 TRBV15 - TRBD2 TGTGCCACCAGCGGGGGACTAGCGGGAGGGTCGAATGAGCAGTTCTTC CATSGGLAGGSNEQFF
TRBJ2-6 TRBV7-2 - TRBD1 TGTGCCAGCAGCTTGAGGACAGGGCGTAGCTCTGGGGCCAACGTCCTGACTTTC CASSLRTGRSSGANVLTF
TRBJ1-2 TRBV20-1 few - TGCAGTGCCAGAGCGGTGCTAGACTATGGCTACACCTTC CSARAVLDYGYTF
TRBJ1-4 TRBV12-3/TRBV12-4 - TRBD1 TGTGCCAGCAGTATGGGACAGGGAGGGGAAAAACTGTTTTTT CASSMGQGGEKLFF
TRBJ2-1 TRBV12-5 - - TGTGCTAGTGGTTTGGCCCCTAGTGAGCAGTTCTTC CASGLAPSEQFF
TRBJ2-7 TRBV2 - - TGTGCCAGCAGGGCAGGGGGGGAAACCTACGAGCAGTACTTC CASRAGGETYEQYF
TRBJ1-6 TRBV27 - - TGTGCCAGCAGTTTAAGGCAGGGCGCGACACCCCTCCACTTT CASSLRQGATPLHF
TRBJ2-1 TRBV20-1 - TRBD2 TGCAGTGGGGAGCGGGAGCGCGAGCAGTTCTTC CSGEREREQFF
TRBJ1-2 TRBV2 - TRBD1 TGTGCCAGGACAGGGGGGTCTTATGGCTACACCTTC CARTGGSYGYTF
TRBJ2-1 TRBV3-1 - - TGTGCCAGCAGCCAAGATTGGGGAAACATATACTTC CASSQDWGNIYF
TRBJ2-7 TRBV27 - TRBD1 TGTGCCAGCAGTAGGACAGGTTCTAGCTCCTACGAGCAGTACTTC CASSRTGSSSYEQYF
TRBJ1-6 TRBV10-2 many - TGCGCCAGCAGACAGGGACACCCAGGACCCCTCCACTTT CASRQGHPGPLHF
TRBJ2-3 TRBV6-5 few - TGTGCCGCCCGTCAGGGGGAGGGGACGCAGTATTTT CAARQGEGTQYF
TRBJ2-3 TRBV7-9 few - TGTGCCAGCAGCTTAGAGGGGACACGCGGGGATACGCAGTATTTT CASSLEGTRGDTQYF
TRBJ2-5 TRBV7-2 - - TGTGCCAGCAGCTTAGGGGGGTACAGGTGGCAGGACTTC CASSLGGYRWQDF
TRBJ2-5 TRBV7-2 - - TGTGCCAGCAGCTCCAAAGCGGGAGAGACCCAGTACTTC CASSSKAGETQYF
TRBJ2-4 TRBV7-9 few - TGTGCCAGCAGCTTAGGGGGGACCCTGGTCCGGGCTTTTCAGTACTTC CASSLGGTLVRAFQYF
TRBJ1-1 TRBV20-1 - - TGCAGTGCTAGAGCCCAGGACAGTCCGGGCACTGAAGCTTTCTTT CSARAQDSPGTEAFF
TRBJ1-2 TRBV7-2 - - TGTGCCAGCAGCTGGGACCGGTTGGGCTACACCTTC CASSWDRLGYTF
TRBJ2-7 TRBV9 - - TGTGCCAGCAGCCCCAGCCTTGGCTACGAGCAGTACTTC CASSPSLGYEQYF
TRBJ1-1 TRBV7-9 - TRBD1 TGTGCCAGCAGCACCCTTTACAGGGGGCAAAACACTGAAGCTTTCTTT CASSTLYRGQNTEAFF
TRBJ2-7 TRBV2 - - TGTGTCAGCAGTGCCCGTAGGGGCACCTACGAGCAGTACTTC CVSSARRGTYEQYF
TRBJ2-7 TRBV5-1 - - TGCGCCAGCAGAGCCTTACAGGGTCAGGGCGAGCAGTACTTC CASRALQGQGEQYF
TRBJ2-1 TRBV14 few TRBD2 TGTGCCAGCAGCCAACTAATTAGCGGGGGGGAAAATGAGCAGTTCTTC CASSQLISGGENEQFF
TRBJ2-1 TRBV7-9 once - TGTGCCAGCTTTGACGATCCGGTAAGCTCCTACAATGAGCAGTTCTTC CASFDDPVSSYNEQFF
TRBJ2-7 TRBV12-3/TRBV12-4 few TRBD2 TGTGCCAGCAGTCTCCGGGACTACGCGGGCGAGCAGTACTTC CASSLRDYAGEQYF
TRBJ1-6 TRBV5-1 - TRBD1 TGCGCCAGCAGCCAGGGCCGGGACAGGGACTTTTCACCCCTCCACTTT CASSQGRDRDFSPLHF
TRBJ1-1 TRBV9 - - TGTGCCAGCAGCCCAATGAGAGGGGAAGGGAACACTGAAGCTTTCTTT CASSPMRGEGNTEAFF
TRBJ1-2 TRBV20-1 once - TGCAGTGCTAGAGATCCCGGAGCTAATGGCTACACCTTC CSARDPGANGYTF
TRBJ1-4 TRBV5-1 few TRBD1 TGCGCCAGCAGCAGAGGCCCGGGACAGGGGCGAAGTAATGAAAAACTGTTTTTT CASSRGPGQGRSNEKLFF
TRBJ1-4 TRBV4-1 few - TGCGCCAGCAGCCAAGCACAGAGGAATGAAAAACTGTTTTTT CASSQAQRNEKLFF
TRBJ2-3 TRBV27 - - TGTGCCAGCAGTTTATTACAGCCCACAGATACGCAGTATTTT CASSLLQPTDTQYF
TRBJ1-2 TRBV7-9 - - TGTGCCAGCAGCTGGGACCCGGGACACCAATACTATGGCTACACCTTC CASSWDPGHQYYGYTF
TRBJ2-5 TRBV15 - - TGTGCCACCAGCAAAGGACCACTCGGGAGACAAGAGACCCAGTACTTC CATSKGPLGRQETQYF
TRBJ2-1 TRBV10-2 few TRBD2 TGCGCCAGCAGGGGACTAGCGGGAGGGGAAGAGGACAATGAGCAGTTCTTC CASRGLAGGEEDNEQFF
TRBJ2-1 TRBV29-1 - - TGCAGCGTTGATAGCCTAGCCCCGAGCTCCTACAATGAGCAGTTCTTC CSVDSLAPSSYNEQFF
TRBJ1-2 TRBV5-1 - - TGCGCCAGCAGCCCATCACGGTACTATGGCTACACCTTC CASSPSRYYGYTF
TRBJ2-1 TRBV7-2 - TRBD2 TGTGCCAGCAGCTTAGAGGCGGGGGACCTCTACAATGAGCAGTTCTTC CASSLEAGDLYNEQFF
TRBJ2-6 TRBV7-9 - - TGTGCCAGCAGCCCCCTGAGCAACGTCCTGACTTTC CASSPLSNVLTF
TRBJ2-5 TRBV6-6 - - TGTGCCAGCAGTTACCCACAAAAGGGCGCGGAGACCCAGTACTTC CASSYPQKGAETQYF
TRBJ2-3 TRBV6-6 - TRBD2 TGTGCCAGCACCCAACTGGGGGGGGGGACAGATACGCAGTATTTT CASTQLGGGTDTQYF
TRBJ2-2 TRBV2 few - TGTGCCAGCAGTGAAATCGAGGGCACCGGGGAGCTGTTTTTT CASSEIEGTGELFF
TRBJ2-7 TRBV7-2 - TRBD1 TGTGCCAGCAGCTCGTGGACAGGGGGGGGAGAGCAGTACTTC CASSSWTGGGEQYF
TRBJ1-2 TRBV2 - - TGTGCCAGCAGTGTTCTTCAAGAGGGCTACACCTTC CASSVLQEGYTF
TRBJ2-1 TRBV5-5 - - TGTGCCAGCAGCTTGGGTGGGACCATCTCCTACAATGAGCAGTTCTTC CASSLGGTISYNEQFF